This passage covers 5 T cell receptor beta chains from one sample sequenced in a study of radiation and T cells in renal cell carcinoma. TCRdb's copy holds only in-frame clones and misses some; the assay was immunoSEQ multiplex PCR. The sample lists 120,000 or so clones, about four fifths occurring once. Documented time point: blood 2 weeks post-SBRT. Indicated treatment: 15 Gy SBRT to primary tumor, nephrectomy 4 weeks later. The sample was blood, taken from a patient whose treatment included radiotherapy and nephrectomy. The receptors derive from a man in his fifties with renal cell carcinoma.

The chain carries TRBV10-3 and TRBJ1-4; no firm D call. Trimming took 4 bases from V and 6 from J, leaving 12 bases between them. The CDR3 totals 14 residues. Per germline, CDR1 ENHRY and CDR2 SYGVKD. The CDR3: CAISVSGADEKLFF. The CDR3 region has the DNA TGTGCCATCAGTGTTTCGGGCGCAGATGAAAAACTGTTTTTT.

The chain joins TRBV7-9 to TRBJ1-1; D gene ambiguous. The CDR3 totals 14 residues. Germline V gives CDR1 SEHNR, CDR2 FQNEAQ (reference sequence). Trimming stripped 1 base from V and 2 bases from J, with 8 bases between. The CDR3 region is CASSLDSSNTEAFF. The DNA for the CDR3 is TGTGCCAGCAGCTTAGACTCCAGTAACACTGAAGCTTTCTTT.

CDR3 in DNA: TGCGCCAGCAGCCAAGTCTTGGCTAGCGGGGCAGATACGCAGTATTTT. It codes for CASSQVLASGADTQYF. This rearrangement joins TRBV4-1 to TRBJ2-3; 9 bases fit TRBD2. The CDR3 extends over 16 amino acids. V was pared by 1 base and J by 4 bases, with 6 bases of the junction left unmatched. Germline V lookup: CDR1 MGHRA, CDR2 YSYEKL.

The chain joins TRBV29-1 to TRBJ2-7; 10 positions agree with TRBD1. The trim removed 5 bases at V and 5 bases at J, leaving 9 bases unmatched. Germline-derived CDR1 and CDR2 are SQVTM and ANQGSEA. The CDR3 loop spans 14 amino acids. CDR3 sequence: CSVQKGTGDHEQYF. The CDR3 DNA follows: TGCAGCGTTCAGAAAGGGACAGGGGATCACGAGCAGTACTTC.

The chain is built from TRBV19 and TRBJ1-5; tentative D call: TRBD1 (5 bases). This CDR3 is 17 amino acids long. Trimming removed 0 bases at V and 1 base at J, with 13 bases between. CDR1 is LNHDA, CDR2 SQIVND, per germline (reference sequence). The CDR3 region has the DNA TGTGCCAGTAGTATAGACGAGGGGACCCGCAGCAATCAGCCCCAGCATTTT. This translates into CASSIDEGTRSNQPQHF.